This T cell receptor (beta chain) was captured by sequencing in a study of cytomegalovirus exposure and HLA in healthy donors. The donors gave bone marrow, and they were healthy. In the case of this clone: Its antigen is undetermined.

From germline, CDR1 is MGHDK and CDR2 SYGVNS. The length of the CDR3 is 15 residues. V was pared by 6 bases and J by 6 bases, with 18 bases between. The PCR employed 60 Vbeta primers together with 13 Jbeta primers. Measured with immunoSEQ multiplex PCR; TCRdb has only the in-frame clones, and not every one. The sample yields under 150,000 clones, about 80% seen once. Study observations and caveats: Earlier results showed most TCR beta V segments being productive about 87% or about 30% of the time.

The sequence came from a man aged 25-45 years in good health and CMV-seropositive. Input material: PBMCs. The J gene is TRBJ1-5, the V gene TRBV25-1; D is perhaps TRBD1 (6 bases). CDR3 protein: CASSGGAGRGQPQHF. CDR3 nucleotide sequence: TGTGCCAGCAGCGGGGGGGCAGGCCGGGGTCAGCCCCAGCATTTT.